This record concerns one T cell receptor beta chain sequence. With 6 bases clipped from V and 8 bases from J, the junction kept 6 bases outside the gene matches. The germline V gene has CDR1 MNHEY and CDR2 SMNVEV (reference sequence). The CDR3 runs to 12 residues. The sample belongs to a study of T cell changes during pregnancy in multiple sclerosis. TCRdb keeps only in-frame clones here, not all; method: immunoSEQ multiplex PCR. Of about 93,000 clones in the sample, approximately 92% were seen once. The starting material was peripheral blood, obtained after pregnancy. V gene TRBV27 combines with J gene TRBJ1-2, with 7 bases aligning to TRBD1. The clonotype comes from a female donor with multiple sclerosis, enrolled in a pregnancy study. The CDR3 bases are TGTGCCAGCAGCCCGACAGGGCGGGGCTACACCTTC. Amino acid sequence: CASSPTGRGYTF.